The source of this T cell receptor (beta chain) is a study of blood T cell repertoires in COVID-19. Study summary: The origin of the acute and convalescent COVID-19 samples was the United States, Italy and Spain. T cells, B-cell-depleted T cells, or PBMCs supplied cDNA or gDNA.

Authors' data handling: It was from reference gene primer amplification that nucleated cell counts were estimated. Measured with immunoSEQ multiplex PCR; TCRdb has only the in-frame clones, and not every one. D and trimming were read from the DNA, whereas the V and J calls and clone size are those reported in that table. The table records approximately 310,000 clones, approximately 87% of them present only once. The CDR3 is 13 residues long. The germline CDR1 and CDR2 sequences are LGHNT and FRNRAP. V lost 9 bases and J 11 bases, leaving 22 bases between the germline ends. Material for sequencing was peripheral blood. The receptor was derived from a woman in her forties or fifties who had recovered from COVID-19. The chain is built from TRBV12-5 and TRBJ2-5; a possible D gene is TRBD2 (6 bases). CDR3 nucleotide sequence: TGTGCTAGCGCCTCCGGGACTGATGAAACTCAGTACTTC. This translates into CASASGTDETQYF.